This record concerns one TCR beta chain sequence. No antigen is known for it. The junction does not match germline at one end; this may be a read error. These data belong to a study of identical twins' blood T cells. TCRdb re-derived calls from the 5' RACE reads in MiXCR, one entry per CDR3 protein. The table has 300,000 to 400,000 distinct CDR3 sequences, roughly 31% seen once. Findings and caveats of the study: Each donor's most abundant TCRbeta clonotypes shared more CDR3 sequences with her twin than unrelated donors.

Sample: PBMCs. The source of this sequence is a woman aged 18-50 years in good health.

In DNA form, the CDR3 reads TGCAGCGCCACCCAGAGCATGAACGCTGAAGCTTTCTTT. Translation gives CSATQSMNAEAFF. The chain has TRBV29-1 and TRBJ1-1; D remains ambiguous. This CDR3 has 13 residues. CDR1 SQVTM and CDR2 ANQGSEA come from the germline V gene. The variable domain in full, completed from reference TRBV29-1 and TRBJ1-1, reads SAVISQKPSRDICQRGTSLTIQCQVDSQVTMMFWYRQQPGQSLTLIATANQGSEATYESGFVIDKFPISRPNLTFSTLTVSNMSPEDSSIYLCSATQSMNAEAFFGQGTRLTVV.